This is a list of T cell receptor beta chains from one sample in a study of CD8+ T cells in alopecia areata. Measured with immunoSEQ multiplex PCR; TCRdb has only the in-frame clones, and not every one. The sample has approximately 130,000 clones, about 50% seen once; the top ten hold about 10%. The sequencing input was NKG2D-low CD8+ T cells sorted from blood. These receptor sequences come from a human donor with alopecia areata. Both conserved end residues are part of each CDR3. Fields, in order: D gene, J gene, V gene, CDR3 protein. The D gene is left open where the match is weak.

D: -; J: TRBJ1-2; V: TRBV27; CDR3: CASSLGTGSDGYTF
D: -; J: TRBJ2-3; V: TRBV12-5; CDR3: CASGLASLTDTQYF
D: -; J: TRBJ2-2; V: TRBV28; CDR3: CASSFAGDSTGELFF
D: -; J: TRBJ1-2; V: TRBV2; CDR3: CASLWTAAQADGYTF
D: TRBD1; J: TRBJ2-7; V: TRBV23-1; CDR3: CASSLRDSSYEQYF
D: -; J: TRBJ2-5; V: TRBV11-2; CDR3: CASSSPRGQETQYF
D: TRBD1; J: TRBJ2-2; V: TRBV29-1; CDR3: CSATGGTGELFF
D: -; J: TRBJ2-7; V: TRBV28; CDR3: CASSSGWTYEQYF
D: -; J: TRBJ1-1; V: TRBV14; CDR3: CASSQGGLTEAFF
D: -; J: TRBJ1-2; V: TRBV6-6; CDR3: CASSYTSPNGYTF
D: TRBD1; J: TRBJ2-2; V: TRBV28; CDR3: CASRAQGDTGELFF
D: -; J: TRBJ1-1; V: TRBV29-1; CDR3: CSVAAGQITAEAFF
D: -; J: TRBJ2-1; V: TRBV9; CDR3: CASSPGGDDNEQFF
D: TRBD2; J: TRBJ2-5; V: TRBV7-2; CDR3: CASQSGGDSPQETQYF
D: -; J: TRBJ1-1; V: TRBV27; CDR3: CASIRAGAMNTEAFF
D: TRBD1; J: TRBJ2-1; V: TRBV6-6; CDR3: CASSTPDRGLDEQFF